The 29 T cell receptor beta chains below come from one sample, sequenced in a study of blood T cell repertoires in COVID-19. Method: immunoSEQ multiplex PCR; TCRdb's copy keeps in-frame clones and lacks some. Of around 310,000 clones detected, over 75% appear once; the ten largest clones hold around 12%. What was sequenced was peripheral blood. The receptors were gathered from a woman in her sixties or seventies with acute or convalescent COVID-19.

CDR3 coding DNA: TGTGCCAGCAGTTACCTGGCCGACCTAGCTAACTATGGCTACACCTTC. Its translation is CASSYLADLANYGYTF. The chain combines TRBV6-5 with TRBJ1-2; the D is unclear. In germline, CDR1 is MNHEY, CDR2 SVGAGI. V gave up 2 bases and J gave up 0 bases, with 13 bases separating them. This CDR3 spans 16 amino acids.

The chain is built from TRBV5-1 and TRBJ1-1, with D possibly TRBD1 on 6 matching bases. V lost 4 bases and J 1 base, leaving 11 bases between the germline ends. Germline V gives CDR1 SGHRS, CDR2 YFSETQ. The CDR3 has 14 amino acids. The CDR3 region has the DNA TGCGCCAGCAGCGCGGCCAGGGGGAACACTGAAGCTTTCTTT. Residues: CASSAARGNTEAFF.

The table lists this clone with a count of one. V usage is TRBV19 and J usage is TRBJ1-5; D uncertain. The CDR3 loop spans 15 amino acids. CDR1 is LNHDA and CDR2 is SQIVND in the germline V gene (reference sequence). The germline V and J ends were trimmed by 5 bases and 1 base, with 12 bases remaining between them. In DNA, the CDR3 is TGTGCCAGTAGTGCCGGACTGGTGAGCAATCAGCCCCAGCATTTT. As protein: CASSAGLVSNQPQHF.

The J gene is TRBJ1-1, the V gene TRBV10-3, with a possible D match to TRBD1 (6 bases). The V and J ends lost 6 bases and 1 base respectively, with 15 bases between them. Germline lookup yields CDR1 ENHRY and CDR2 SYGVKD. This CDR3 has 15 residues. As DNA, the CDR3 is TGTGCCATCAGCGACGGCACAGGGCGGAACACTGAAGCTTTCTTT. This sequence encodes CAISDGTGRNTEAFF.

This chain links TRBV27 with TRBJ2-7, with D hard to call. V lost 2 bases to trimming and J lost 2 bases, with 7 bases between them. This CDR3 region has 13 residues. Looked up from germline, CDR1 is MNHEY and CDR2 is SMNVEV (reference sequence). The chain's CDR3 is CASSLNLAYEQYF. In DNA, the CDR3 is TGTGCCAGCAGTTTAAATCTTGCCTACGAGCAGTACTTC.

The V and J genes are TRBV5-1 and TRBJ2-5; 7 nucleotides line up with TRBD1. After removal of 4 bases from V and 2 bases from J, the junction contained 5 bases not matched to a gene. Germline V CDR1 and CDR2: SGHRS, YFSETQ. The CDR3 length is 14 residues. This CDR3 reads CASSHGQAQETQYF. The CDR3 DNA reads TGCGCCAGCAGCCACGGACAGGCACAAGAGACCCAGTACTTC.

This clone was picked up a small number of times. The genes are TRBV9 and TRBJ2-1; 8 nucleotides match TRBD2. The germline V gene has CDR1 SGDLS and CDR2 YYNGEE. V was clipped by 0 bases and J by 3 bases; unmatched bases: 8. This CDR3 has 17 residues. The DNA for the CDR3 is TGTGCCAGCAGCGTAGGAGACAGCGGGGGATTCTACAATGAGCAGTTCTTC. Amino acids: CASSVGDSGGFYNEQFF.

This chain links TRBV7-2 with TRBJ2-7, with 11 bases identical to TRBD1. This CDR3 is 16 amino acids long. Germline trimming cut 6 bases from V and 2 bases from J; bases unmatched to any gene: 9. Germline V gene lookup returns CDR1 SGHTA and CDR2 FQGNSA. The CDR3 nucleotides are TGTGCCAGCAGTATGACCGGGACAGGGGGAACCTACGAGCAGTACTTC. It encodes CASSMTGTGGTYEQYF.

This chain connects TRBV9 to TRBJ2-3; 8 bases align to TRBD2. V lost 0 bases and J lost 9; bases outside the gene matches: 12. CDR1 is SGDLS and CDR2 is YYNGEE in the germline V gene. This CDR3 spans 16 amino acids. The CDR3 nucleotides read TGTGCCAGCAGCGTAGAGCTGCGGGGGGCGGGAAGAACGCAGTATTTT. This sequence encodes CASSVELRGAGRTQYF.

In nucleotides, the CDR3 is TGTGCCAGCAGTATGACAGGGGGGTCTCAGCCCCAGCATTTT. Its protein is CASSMTGGSQPQHF. V gene TRBV6-5 combines with J gene TRBJ1-5, with 9 bases aligning to TRBD1. Losses at the gene ends were 5 bases for V and 6 bases for J; bases not matched to a gene: 5. Germline lookup yields CDR1 MNHEY and CDR2 SVGAGI. There are 14 residues in the CDR3.

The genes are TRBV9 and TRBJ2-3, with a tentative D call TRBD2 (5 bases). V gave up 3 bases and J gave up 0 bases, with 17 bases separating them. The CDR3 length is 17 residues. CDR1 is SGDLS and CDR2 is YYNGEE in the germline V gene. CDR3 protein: CASSGRGGSPSTDTQYF. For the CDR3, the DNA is TGTGCCAGCAGCGGTCGGGGTGGGAGTCCCAGCACAGATACGCAGTATTTT. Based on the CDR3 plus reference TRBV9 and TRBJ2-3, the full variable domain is DSGVTQTPKHLITATGQRVTLRCSPRSGDLSVYWYQQSLDQGLQFLIQYYNGEERAKGNILERFSAQQFPDLHSELNLSSLELGDSALYFCASSGRGGSPSTDTQYFGPGTRLTVL.

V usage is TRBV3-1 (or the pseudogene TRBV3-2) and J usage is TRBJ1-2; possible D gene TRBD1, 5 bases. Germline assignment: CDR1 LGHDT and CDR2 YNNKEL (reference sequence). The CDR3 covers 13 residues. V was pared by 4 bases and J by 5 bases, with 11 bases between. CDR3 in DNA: TGTGCCAGCAGCCTACAGGTTTCATATGGCTACACCTTC. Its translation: CASSLQVSYGYTF.

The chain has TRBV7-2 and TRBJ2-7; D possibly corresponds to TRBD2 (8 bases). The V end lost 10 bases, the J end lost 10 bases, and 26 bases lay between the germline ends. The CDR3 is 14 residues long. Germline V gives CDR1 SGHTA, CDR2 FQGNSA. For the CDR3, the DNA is TGTGCCACCGGGGGGGTGACAGGGTCGCCACATCAGTACTTC. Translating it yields CATGGVTGSPHQYF.

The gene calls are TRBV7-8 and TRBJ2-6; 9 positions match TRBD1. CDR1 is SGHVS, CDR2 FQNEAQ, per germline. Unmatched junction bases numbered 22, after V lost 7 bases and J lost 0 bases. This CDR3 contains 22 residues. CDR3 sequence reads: CASKQPRGGDRTGDSGANVLTF. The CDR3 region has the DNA TGTGCCAGCAAGCAGCCTAGGGGAGGGGATAGGACAGGGGACTCTGGGGCCAACGTCCTGACTTTC.

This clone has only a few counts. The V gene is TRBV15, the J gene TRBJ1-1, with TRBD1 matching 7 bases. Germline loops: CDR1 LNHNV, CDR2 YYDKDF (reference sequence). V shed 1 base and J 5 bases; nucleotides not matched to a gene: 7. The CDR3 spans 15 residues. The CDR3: CATSRADRFRTEAFF. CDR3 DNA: TGTGCCACCAGCAGAGCGGACAGGTTCAGGACTGAAGCTTTCTTT.

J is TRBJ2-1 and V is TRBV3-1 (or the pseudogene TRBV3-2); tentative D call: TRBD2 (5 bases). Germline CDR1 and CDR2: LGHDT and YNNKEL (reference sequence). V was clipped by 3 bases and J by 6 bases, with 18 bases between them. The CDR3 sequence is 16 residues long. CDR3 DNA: TGTGCCAGCAGCCACGTCACTAGAGTCCATTCCAATGAGCAGTTCTTC. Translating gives CASSHVTRVHSNEQFF.

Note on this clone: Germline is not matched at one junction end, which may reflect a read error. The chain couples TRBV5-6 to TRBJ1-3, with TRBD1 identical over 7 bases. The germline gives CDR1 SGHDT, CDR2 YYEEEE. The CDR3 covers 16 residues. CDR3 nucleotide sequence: TGTGCCAGCAGCTCCGGGACAGACCCCTCTAGAAACACCATATATTTT. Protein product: CASSSGTDPSRNTIYF.

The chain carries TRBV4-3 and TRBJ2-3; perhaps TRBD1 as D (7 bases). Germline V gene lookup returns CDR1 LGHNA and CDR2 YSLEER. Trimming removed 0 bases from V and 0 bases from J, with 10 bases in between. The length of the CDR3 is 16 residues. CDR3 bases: TGCGCCAGCAGCCAAGACCAGGGGGGCAGCACAGATACGCAGTATTTT. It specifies CASSQDQGGSTDTQYF.

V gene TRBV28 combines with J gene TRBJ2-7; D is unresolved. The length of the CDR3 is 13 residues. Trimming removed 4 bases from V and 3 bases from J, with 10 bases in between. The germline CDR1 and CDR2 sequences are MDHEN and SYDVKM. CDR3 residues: CASSSPDFYEQYF. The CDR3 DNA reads TGTGCCAGCAGTTCTCCCGACTTCTACGAGCAGTACTTC. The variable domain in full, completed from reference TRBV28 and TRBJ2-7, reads DVKVTQSSRYLVKRTGEKVFLECVQDMDHENMFWYRQDPGLGLRLIYFSYDVKMKEKGDIPEGYSVSREKKERFSLILESASTNQTSMYLCASSSPDFYEQYFGPGTRLTVT.

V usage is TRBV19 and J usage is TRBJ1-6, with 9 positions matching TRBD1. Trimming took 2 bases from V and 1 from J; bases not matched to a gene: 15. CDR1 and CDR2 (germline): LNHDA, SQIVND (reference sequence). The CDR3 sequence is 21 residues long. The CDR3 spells CASSITKRTGDYRSYNSPLHF. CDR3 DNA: TGTGCCAGTAGTATAACCAAGCGGACAGGGGATTATAGGTCCTATAATTCACCCCTCCACTTT.

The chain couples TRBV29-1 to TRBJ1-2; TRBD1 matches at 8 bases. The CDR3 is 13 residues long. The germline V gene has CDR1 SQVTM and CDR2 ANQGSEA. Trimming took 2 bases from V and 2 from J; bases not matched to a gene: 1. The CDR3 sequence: CSVEQGANYGYTF. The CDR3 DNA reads TGCAGCGTTGAACAGGGGGCGAACTATGGCTACACCTTC. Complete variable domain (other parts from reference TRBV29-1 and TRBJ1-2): SAVISQKPSRDICQRGTSLTIQCQVDSQVTMMFWYRQQPGQSLTLIATANQGSEATYESGFVIDKFPISRPNLTFSTLTVSNMSPEDSSIYLCSVEQGANYGYTFGSGTRLTVV.

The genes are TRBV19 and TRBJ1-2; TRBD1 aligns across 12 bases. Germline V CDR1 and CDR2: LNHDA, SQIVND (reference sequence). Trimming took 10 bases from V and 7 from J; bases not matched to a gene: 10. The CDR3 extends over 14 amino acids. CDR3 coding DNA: TGTGCCATCAATCCGGGACAGGGGGCCTTTGGCTACACCTTC. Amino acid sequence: CAINPGQGAFGYTF.

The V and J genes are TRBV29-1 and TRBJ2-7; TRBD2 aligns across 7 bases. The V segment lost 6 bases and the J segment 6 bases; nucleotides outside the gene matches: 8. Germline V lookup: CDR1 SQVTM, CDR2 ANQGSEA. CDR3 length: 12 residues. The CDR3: CSVPAGRSEQYF. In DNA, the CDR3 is TGCAGCGTCCCAGCGGGACGATCCGAGCAGTACTTC.

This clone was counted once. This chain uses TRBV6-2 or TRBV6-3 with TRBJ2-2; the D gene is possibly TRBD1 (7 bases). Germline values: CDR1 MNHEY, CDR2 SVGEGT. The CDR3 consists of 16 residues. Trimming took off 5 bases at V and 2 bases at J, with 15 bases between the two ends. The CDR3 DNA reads TGTGCCAGCAGTCCCTGGGGGGACAGCAACACCGGGGAGCTGTTTTTT. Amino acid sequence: CASSPWGDSNTGELFF.

CDR3 sequence: CATSRDRTSGRSGELFF. The CDR3 DNA is TGTGCCACCAGCAGGGACCGGACTAGCGGGAGGTCCGGGGAGCTGTTTTTT. The gene calls are TRBV15 and TRBJ2-2; 14 nucleotides agree with TRBD2. Trimming removed 3 bases from V and 6 bases from J; junction bases left unmatched: 6. This CDR3 comprises 17 residues. CDR1 LNHNV and CDR2 YYDKDF come from the germline V gene (reference sequence). Combining the CDR3 with reference TRBV15 and TRBJ2-2 gives the whole variable domain DAMVIQNPRYQVTQFGKPVTLSCSQTLNHNVMYWYQQKSSQAPKLLFHYYDKDFNNEADTPDNFQSRRPNTSFCFLDIRSPGLGDTAMYLCATSRDRTSGRSGELFFGEGSRLTVL.

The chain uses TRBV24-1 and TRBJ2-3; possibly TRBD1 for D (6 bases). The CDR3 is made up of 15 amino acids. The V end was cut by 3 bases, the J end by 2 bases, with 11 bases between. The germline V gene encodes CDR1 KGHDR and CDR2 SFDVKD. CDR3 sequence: CATSDKQGYTDTQYF. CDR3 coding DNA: TGTGCCACCAGTGATAAACAGGGATACACAGATACGCAGTATTTT.

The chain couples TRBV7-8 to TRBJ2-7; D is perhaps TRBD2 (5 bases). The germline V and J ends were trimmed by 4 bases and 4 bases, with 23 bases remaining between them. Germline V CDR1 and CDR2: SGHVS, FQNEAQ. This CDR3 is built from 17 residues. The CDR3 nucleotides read TGTGCCAGCAGCTCCAACCCGAACTCCCGGGATACGTACGAGCAGTACTTC. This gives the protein CASSSNPNSRDTYEQYF.

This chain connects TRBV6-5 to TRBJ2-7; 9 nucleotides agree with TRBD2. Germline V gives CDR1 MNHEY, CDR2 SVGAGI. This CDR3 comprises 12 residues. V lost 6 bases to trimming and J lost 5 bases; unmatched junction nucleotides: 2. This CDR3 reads CASRGLAHEQYF. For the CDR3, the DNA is TGTGCCAGCAGGGGACTAGCCCACGAGCAGTACTTC.

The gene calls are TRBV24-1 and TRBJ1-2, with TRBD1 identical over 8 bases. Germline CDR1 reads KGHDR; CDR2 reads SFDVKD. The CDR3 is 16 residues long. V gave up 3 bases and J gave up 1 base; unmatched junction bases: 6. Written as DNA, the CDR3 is TGTGCCACCAGTGATGGGGACAGGACGATTAACTATGGCTACACCTTC. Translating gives CATSDGDRTINYGYTF.